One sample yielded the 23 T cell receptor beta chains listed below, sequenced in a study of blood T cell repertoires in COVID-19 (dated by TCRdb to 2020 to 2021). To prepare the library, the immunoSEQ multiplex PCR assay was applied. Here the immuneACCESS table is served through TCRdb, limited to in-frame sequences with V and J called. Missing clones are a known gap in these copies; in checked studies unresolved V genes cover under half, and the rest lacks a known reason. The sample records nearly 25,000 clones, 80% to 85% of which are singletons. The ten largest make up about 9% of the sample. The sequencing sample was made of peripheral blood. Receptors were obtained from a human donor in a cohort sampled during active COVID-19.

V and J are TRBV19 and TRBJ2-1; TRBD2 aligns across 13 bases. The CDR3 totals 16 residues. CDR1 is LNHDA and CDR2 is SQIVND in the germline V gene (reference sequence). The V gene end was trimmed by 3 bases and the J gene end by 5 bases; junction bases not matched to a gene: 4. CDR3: CASSMRGTSGNNEQFF. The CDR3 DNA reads TGTGCCAGTAGTATGAGGGGGACTAGCGGGAACAATGAGCAGTTCTTC.

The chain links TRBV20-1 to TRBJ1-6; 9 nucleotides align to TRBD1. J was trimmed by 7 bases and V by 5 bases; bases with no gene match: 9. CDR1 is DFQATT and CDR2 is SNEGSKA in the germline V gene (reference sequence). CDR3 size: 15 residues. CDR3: CSAGETGTGNSPLHF. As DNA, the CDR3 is TGCAGTGCTGGTGAAACCGGGACAGGGAATTCACCCCTCCACTTT.

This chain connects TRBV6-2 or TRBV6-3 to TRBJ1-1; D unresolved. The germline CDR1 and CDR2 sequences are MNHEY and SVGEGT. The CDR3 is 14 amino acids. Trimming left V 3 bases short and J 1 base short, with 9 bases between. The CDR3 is CASSYSGGNTEAFF. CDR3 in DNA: TGTGCCAGCAGTTATTCAGGAGGGAACACTGAAGCTTTCTTT.

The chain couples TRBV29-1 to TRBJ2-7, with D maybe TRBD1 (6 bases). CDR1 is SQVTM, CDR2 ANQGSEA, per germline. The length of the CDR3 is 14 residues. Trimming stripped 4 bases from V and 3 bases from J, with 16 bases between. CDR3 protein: CSVGRTGPRYEQYF. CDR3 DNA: TGCAGCGTTGGCAGAACAGGGCCGCGCTACGAGCAGTACTTC.

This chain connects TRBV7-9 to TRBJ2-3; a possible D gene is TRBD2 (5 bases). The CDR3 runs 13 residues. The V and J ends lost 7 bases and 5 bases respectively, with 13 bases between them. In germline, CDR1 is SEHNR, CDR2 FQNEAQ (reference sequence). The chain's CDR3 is CASTQAGKDTQYF. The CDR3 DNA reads TGTGCCAGCACCCAAGCCGGGAAAGATACGCAGTATTTT.

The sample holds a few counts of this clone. The CDR3 DNA reads as TGTGCCAGCTCACCGGGGGGGCCTCAGCCCCAGCATTTT. This codes for CASSPGGPQPQHF. The chain has TRBV18 and TRBJ1-5, with TRBD1 as a possible D gene (6 bases). The germline V gene has CDR1 KGHSH and CDR2 LQKENI. V lost 3 bases and J 6 bases, leaving 9 bases between the germline ends. This CDR3 has 13 residues.

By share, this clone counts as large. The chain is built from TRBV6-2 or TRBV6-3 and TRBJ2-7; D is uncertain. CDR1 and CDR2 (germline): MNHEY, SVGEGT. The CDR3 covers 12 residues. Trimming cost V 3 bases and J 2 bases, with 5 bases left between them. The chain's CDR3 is CASSYSAYEQYF. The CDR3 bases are TGTGCCAGCAGTTATTCGGCCTACGAGCAGTACTTC.

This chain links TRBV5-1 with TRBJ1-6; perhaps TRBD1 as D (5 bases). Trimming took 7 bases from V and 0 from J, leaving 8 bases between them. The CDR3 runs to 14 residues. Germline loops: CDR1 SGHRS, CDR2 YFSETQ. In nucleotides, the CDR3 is TGCGCCAGCTTTACAGGCTCCTATAATTCACCCCTCCACTTT. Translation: CASFTGSYNSPLHF.

The CDR3 DNA reads as TGTGCCGGCGGGGGGGCCATGAACACTGAAGCTTTCTTT. The encoded protein is CAGGGAMNTEAFF. The gene calls are TRBV12-3 or TRBV12-4 and TRBJ1-1; D may be TRBD1 (6 bases). V dropped 11 bases and J dropped 0 bases, with 13 bases sitting between them. The CDR3 has 13 amino acids.

The CDR3 DNA reads TGTGCCAGCAGCGCGGACAGGGGGTACGGTGGCTACACCTTC. Its translation: CASSADRGYGGYTF. The rearrangement joins TRBV27 to TRBJ1-2; TRBD1 matches 10 bases. CDR1 MNHEY and CDR2 SMNVEV come from the germline V gene (reference sequence). V dropped 6 bases and J dropped 7; count of bases not matched to a gene: 8. This CDR3 comprises 14 residues.

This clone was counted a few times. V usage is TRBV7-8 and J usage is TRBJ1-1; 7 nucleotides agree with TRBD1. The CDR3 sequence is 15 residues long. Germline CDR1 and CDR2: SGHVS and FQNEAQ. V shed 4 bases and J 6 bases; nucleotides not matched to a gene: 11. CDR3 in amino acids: CASSSFRHRGAEAFF. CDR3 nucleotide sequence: TGTGCCAGCAGCTCCTTTAGGCACAGGGGCGCTGAAGCTTTCTTT.

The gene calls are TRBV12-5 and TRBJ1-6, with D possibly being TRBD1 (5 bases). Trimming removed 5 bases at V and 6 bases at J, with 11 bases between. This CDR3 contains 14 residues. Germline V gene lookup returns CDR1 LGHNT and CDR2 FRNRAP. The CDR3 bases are TGTGCTAGTGGTGGGGGGGGGATTAATTCACCCCTCCACTTT. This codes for CASGGGGINSPLHF.

The CDR3 is CASSVAPDTGGYEQYF. The CDR3 DNA follows: TGTGCCAGCAGCGTAGCACCCGACACGGGGGGCTACGAGCAGTACTTC. This sequence joins TRBV9 and TRBJ2-7; 7 nucleotides agree with TRBD2. This CDR3 comprises 16 residues. V was pared by 0 bases and J by 3 bases, with 9 bases of the junction left unmatched. Germline assignment: CDR1 SGDLS and CDR2 YYNGEE.

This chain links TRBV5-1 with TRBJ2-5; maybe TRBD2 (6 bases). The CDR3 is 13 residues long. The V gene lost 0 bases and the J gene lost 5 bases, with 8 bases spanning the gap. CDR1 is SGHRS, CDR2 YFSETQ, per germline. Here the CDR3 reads CASSLATSETQYF. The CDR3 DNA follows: TGCGCCAGCAGCTTGGCCACTAGCGAGACCCAGTACTTC.

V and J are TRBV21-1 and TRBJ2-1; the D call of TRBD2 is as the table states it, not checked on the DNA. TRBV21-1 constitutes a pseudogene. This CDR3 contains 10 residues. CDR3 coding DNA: TGTGCCTGGCCAGGGACTAGTCTGTTCTTC. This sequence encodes CAWPGTSLFF.

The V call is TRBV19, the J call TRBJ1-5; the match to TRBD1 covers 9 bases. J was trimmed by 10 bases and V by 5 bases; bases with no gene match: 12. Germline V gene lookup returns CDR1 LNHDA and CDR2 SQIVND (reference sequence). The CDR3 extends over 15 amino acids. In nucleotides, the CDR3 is TGTGCCAGTAGTCTCGGGGACAGGGTAAACAGTCCCCAGCATTTT. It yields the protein CASSLGDRVNSPQHF. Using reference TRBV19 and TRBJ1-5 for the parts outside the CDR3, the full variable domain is DGGITQSPKYLFRKEGQNVTLSCEQNLNHDAMYWYRQDPGQGLRLIYYSQIVNDFQKGDIAEGYSVSREKKESFPLTVTSAQKNPTAFYLCASSLGDRVNSPQHFGDGTRLSIL.

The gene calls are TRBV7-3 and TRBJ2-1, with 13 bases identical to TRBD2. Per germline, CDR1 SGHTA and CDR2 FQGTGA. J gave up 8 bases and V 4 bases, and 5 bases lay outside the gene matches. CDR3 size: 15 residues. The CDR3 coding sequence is TGTGCCAGCAGCTACGGGACTAGCGGGAAAGATGAGCAGTTCTTC. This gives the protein CASSYGTSGKDEQFF.

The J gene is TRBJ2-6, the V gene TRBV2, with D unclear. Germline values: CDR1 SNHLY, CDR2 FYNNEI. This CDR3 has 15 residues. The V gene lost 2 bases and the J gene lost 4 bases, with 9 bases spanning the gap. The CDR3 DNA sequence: TGTGCCAGCAGTGAAAGCGAAGCAGGGGCCAACGTCCTGACTTTC. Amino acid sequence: CASSESEAGANVLTF.

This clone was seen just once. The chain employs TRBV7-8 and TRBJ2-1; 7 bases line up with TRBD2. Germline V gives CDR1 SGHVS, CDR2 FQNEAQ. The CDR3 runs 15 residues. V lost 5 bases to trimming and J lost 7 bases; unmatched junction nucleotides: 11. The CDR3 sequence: CASSPSGLGGNEQFF. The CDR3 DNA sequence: TGTGCCAGCAGCCCCTCAGGACTAGGTGGGAATGAGCAGTTCTTC.

CDR3 in amino acids: CASSFPDRGLHGYTF. The CDR3 DNA sequence: TGTGCCAGCAGCTTCCCCGACAGGGGTCTGCATGGCTACACCTTC. The V call is TRBV5-8, the J call TRBJ1-2; the match to TRBD1 covers 8 bases. CDR3 length: 15 amino acids. Trimming at V came to 2 bases and at J to 6 bases, leaving 9 bases not matched to a gene. CDR1 SGHTS and CDR2 YDEGEE come from the germline V gene.

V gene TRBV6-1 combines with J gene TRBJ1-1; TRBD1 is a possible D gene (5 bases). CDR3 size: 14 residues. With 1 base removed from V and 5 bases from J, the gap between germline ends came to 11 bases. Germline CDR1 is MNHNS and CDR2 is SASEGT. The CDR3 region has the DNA TGTGCCAGCAGTGAAGGGGGCAAGGCGACTGAAGCTTTCTTT. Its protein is CASSEGGKATEAFF.

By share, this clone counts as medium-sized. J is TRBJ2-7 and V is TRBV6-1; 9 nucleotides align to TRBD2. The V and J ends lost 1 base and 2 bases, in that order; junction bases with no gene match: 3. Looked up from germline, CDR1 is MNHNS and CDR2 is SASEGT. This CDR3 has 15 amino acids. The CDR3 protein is CASSEEGGGAYEQYF. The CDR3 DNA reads TGTGCCAGCAGTGAAGAAGGCGGGGGGGCCTACGAGCAGTACTTC.

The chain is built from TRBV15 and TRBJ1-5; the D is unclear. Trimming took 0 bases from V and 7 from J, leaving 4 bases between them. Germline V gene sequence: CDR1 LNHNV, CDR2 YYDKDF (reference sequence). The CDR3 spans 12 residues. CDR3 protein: CATSRDQQPQHF. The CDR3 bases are TGTGCCACCAGCAGAGATCAGCAGCCCCAGCATTTT.